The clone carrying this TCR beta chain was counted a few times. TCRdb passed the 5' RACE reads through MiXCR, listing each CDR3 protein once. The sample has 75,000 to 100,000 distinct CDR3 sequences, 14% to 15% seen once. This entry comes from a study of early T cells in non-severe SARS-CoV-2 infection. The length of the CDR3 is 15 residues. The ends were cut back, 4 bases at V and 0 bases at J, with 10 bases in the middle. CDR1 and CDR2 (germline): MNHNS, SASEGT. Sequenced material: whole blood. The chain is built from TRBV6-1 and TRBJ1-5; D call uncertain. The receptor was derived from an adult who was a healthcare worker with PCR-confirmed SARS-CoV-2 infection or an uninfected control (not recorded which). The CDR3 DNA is TGTGCCAGCAGTGTCGAATCCTATAGCAATCAGCCCCAGCATTTT. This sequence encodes CASSVESYSNQPQHF.